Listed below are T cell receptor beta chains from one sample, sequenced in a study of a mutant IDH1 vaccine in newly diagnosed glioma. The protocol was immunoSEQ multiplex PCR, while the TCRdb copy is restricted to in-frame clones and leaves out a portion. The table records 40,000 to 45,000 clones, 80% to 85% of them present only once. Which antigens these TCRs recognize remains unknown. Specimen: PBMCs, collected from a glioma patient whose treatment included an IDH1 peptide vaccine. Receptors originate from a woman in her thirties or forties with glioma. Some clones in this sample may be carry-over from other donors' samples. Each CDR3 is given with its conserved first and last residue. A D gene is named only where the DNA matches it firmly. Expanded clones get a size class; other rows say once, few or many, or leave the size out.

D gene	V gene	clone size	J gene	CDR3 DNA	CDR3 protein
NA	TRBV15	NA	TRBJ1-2	TGTGCCACCAGCAGCGACAGGCTTGGGGGCTACACCTTC	CATSSDRLGGYTF
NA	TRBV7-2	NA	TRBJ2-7	TGTGCCAGCAGCTTAGTACGGACCCTTGGAGAGCAGTACTTC	CASSLVRTLGEQYF
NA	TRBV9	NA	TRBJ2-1	TGTGCCAGCAGCCCCCTAAGGGGAAGCGAGCAGTTCTTC	CASSPLRGSEQFF
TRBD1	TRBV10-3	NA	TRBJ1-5	TGTGCCATCAGCGGAACCGAGACAGGGGATCAGCCCCAGCATTTT	CAISGTETGDQPQHF
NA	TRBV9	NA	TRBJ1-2	TGTGCCAGCAGCGTAGTAGTGGACTCCGAAGGGTATGGCTACACCTTC	CASSVVVDSEGYGYTF
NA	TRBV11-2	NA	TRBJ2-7	TGTGCCAGCAGCTTAGCTTGGGGGCGCGACTACGAGCAGTACTTC	CASSLAWGRDYEQYF
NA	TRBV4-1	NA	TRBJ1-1	TGCGCCAGCAGCCAAGAGGCTTCGATGGGAGGTACTGAAGCTTTCTTT	CASSQEASMGGTEAFF
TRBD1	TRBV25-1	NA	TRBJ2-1	TGTGCCAGCAGTGGGAAGACAGGGCCCCACAATGAGCAGTTCTTC	CASSGKTGPHNEQFF
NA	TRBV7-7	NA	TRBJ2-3	TGTGCTAGCAGCTTAGCCCCCTGGCCGTCAGATACGCAGTATTTT	CASSLAPWPSDTQYF
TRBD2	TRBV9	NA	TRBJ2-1	TGTGCCAGCACCCTATATTCGGGGGGAGGGAATGAGCAGTTCTTC	CASTLYSGGGNEQFF
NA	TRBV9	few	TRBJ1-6	TGTGCCAGCAGCGGACGGGGGAATAATTCACCCCTCCACTTT	CASSGRGNNSPLHF
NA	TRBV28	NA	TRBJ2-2	TGTGCCAGCAGTACTTTCACCGGGGAGCTGTTTTTT	CASSTFTGELFF
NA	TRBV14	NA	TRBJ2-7	TGTGCCAGCAGCCATCCCCAAAGTGGGCTCAGCTCCTACGAGCAGTACTTC	CASSHPQSGLSSYEQYF
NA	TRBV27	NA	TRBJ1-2	TGTGCCAGCAGTGATGGGGGCCTTAACTATGGCTACACCTTC	CASSDGGLNYGYTF
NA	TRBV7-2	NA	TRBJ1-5	TGTGCCAGCAGCTTAGAAGTTGCAGCCGCGGGCCAGCCCCAGCATTTT	CASSLEVAAAGQPQHF
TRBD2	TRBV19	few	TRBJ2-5	TGTGCCAGTAGTATGCCCGCGGGAGGCAAAGAGACCCAGTACTTC	CASSMPAGGKETQYF
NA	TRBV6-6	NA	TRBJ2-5	TGTGCCAGCAGTTACTCGAGGACCCAGTACTTC	CASSYSRTQYF
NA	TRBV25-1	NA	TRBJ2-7	TGTGCCAGCAGTAAACAGACCGAGACCTACGAGCAGTACTTC	CASSKQTETYEQYF
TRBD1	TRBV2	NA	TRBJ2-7	TGTGCCAGCAGGAGACCGACAGGGAAGGCCTACGAGCAGTACTTC	CASRRPTGKAYEQYF
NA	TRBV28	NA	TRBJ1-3	TGTGCCAGCAGGACCGTGGTCTCTGGAAACACCATATATTTT	CASRTVVSGNTIYF
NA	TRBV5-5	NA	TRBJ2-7	TGTGCCAGCAGCTTGGGGGTTGGCAGCTACGAGCAGTACTTC	CASSLGVGSYEQYF
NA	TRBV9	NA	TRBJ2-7	TGTGCCAGCAGCGTGGGCGGGACTCCTCATACTGAGCAGTACTTC	CASSVGGTPHTEQYF
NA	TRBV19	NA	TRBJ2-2	TGTGCCAGTAGAGCACAGGTGTCGCTCACCGGGGAGCTGTTTTTT	CASRAQVSLTGELFF
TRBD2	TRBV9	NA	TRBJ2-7	TGTGCCAGCAGCGTAGTCGGGGGGGCGAGGGACGAGCAGTACTTC	CASSVVGGARDEQYF
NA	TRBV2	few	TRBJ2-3	TGTGCCAGCAGTAATACGCAGTATTTT	CASSNTQYF
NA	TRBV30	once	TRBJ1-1	TGTGCCTGGAGTGGGTGGCTGGGTGGGGGAGAGTGGCCGGGGGCTGAAGCTTTCTTT	CAWSGWLGGGEWPGAEAFF
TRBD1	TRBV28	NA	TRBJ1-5	TGTGCCAGCCAGTGGGACAGGGGAAAGGGGCCCCAGCATTTT	CASQWDRGKGPQHF
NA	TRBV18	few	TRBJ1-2	TGTGCCAGCTCACCACCCGAGGGTCGGGGCTACACCTTC	CASSPPEGRGYTF
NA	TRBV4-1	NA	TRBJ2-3	TGCGCCAGCAGCCAGGCTGCGTTTGAGGGCACAGATACGCAGTATTTT	CASSQAAFEGTDTQYF
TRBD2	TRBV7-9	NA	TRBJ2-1	TGTGCCAGCAGCCCCTATCCTAGCGGAAACTACAATGAGCAGTTCTTC	CASSPYPSGNYNEQFF
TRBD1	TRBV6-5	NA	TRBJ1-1	TGTGCCAGCAGCCCTTTGATGCAGGGGGCGAAAGCTTTCTTT	CASSPLMQGAKAFF
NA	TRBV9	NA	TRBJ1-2	TGTGCCAGCAGCGTAGAGTCCTCCTCTAACTATGGCTACACCTTC	CASSVESSSNYGYTF
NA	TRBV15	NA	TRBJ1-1	TGTGCCACCAGCAGAGACGAAGGGCTGGCTTTCTTT	CATSRDEGLAFF
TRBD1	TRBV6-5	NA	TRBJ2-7	TGTGCCAGCAGTCATCGACAGGGAGAGCAGTACTTC	CASSHRQGEQYF
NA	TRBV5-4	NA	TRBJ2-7	TGTGCCAGCAGCGAGTCTGGGTACGAGCAGTACTTC	CASSESGYEQYF
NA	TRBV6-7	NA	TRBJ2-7	TGTGCCAGCAGTTATTCGTCCGGGACATCTTCCCTTTACGAGCAGTACTTC	CASSYSSGTSSLYEQYF
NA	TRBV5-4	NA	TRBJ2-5	TGTGCCAGCAGCGCCGAAGTGCGGGCTTGGGAGACCCAGTACTTC	CASSAEVRAWETQYF
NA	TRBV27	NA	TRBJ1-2	TGTGCCAGCAGTTACACAGGATCTAACTATGGCTACACCTTC	CASSYTGSNYGYTF
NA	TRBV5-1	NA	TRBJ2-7	TGCGCCAGCAGCACCACAGGGGCGGGGGAGCAGTACTTC	CASSTTGAGEQYF
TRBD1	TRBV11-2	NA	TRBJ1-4	TGTGCCAGCAGCCTTATTGGGACAGGAGAAAAACTGTTTTTT	CASSLIGTGEKLFF
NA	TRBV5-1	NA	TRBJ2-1	TGCGCCAGCAGCGAACAGGGCAATGAGCAGTTCTTC	CASSEQGNEQFF
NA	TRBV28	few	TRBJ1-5	TGTGCCAGCAGGAGTTGGGGCCAGCCCCAGCATTTT	CASRSWGQPQHF
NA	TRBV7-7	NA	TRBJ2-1	TGTGCTAGCAGCTTAGACCCGGCGGCCCACAATGAGCAGTTCTTC	CASSLDPAAHNEQFF
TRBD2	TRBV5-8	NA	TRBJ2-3	TGTGCCAGCAGCACGGGACTAGCGGGATGGCACACAGATACGCAGTATTTT	CASSTGLAGWHTDTQYF
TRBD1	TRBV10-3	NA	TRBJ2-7	TGTGCCATCAGAGACAGGGGTAATTCTGGCGAGCAGTACTTC	CAIRDRGNSGEQYF
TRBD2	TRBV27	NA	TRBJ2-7	TGTGCCAGCAGGGCTAGCGGGAGGATTAACGAGCAGTACTTC	CASRASGRINEQYF
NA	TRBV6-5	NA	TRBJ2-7	TGTGCCAGCAGCAAAACCTACGAGCAGTACTTC	CASSKTYEQYF
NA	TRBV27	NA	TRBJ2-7	TGCCTTACAGACCTTGCCAGGGGACACAGACGGGAGCAGTACTTC	CLTDLARGHRREQYF
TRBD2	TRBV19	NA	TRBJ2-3	TGTGCCAGTAGTATGAACCGGCCGTTGCGGGAGTCCCTAGATACGCAGTATTTT	CASSMNRPLRESLDTQYF
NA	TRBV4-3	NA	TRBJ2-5	TGCGCCAGCAGCCTTACAAAACAAGAGACCCAGTACTTC	CASSLTKQETQYF